This T cell receptor beta chain was sequenced for a study of blood T cell repertoires in COVID-19. Across the whole study: Samples of COVID-19 (acute and convalescent) were obtained from the United States, Italy and Spain. Sources were T cells, B-cell-depleted T cells, or PBMCs; the material itself was cDNA or gDNA.

Clones were sequenced by immunoSEQ multiplex PCR, and TCRdb holds only the in-frame ones, with some missing. Of 160,000 or so clones in the sample, about 85% were seen once. The junction had 5 bases not matched to a gene; V was cut back by 3 bases and J by 8 bases. CDR3 length equals 13 residues. Germline loops: CDR1 LNHDA, CDR2 SQIVND (reference sequence). The sequenced material came from peripheral blood. This receptor was identified in a woman between 70 and 85 years old with acute or convalescent COVID-19. The J gene is TRBJ1-1, the V gene TRBV19; TRBD1 matches at 8 bases. The CDR3 region is CASSIDRGAEAFF. The CDR3 DNA reads as TGTGCCAGTAGTATCGACAGGGGTGCCGAAGCTTTCTTT.